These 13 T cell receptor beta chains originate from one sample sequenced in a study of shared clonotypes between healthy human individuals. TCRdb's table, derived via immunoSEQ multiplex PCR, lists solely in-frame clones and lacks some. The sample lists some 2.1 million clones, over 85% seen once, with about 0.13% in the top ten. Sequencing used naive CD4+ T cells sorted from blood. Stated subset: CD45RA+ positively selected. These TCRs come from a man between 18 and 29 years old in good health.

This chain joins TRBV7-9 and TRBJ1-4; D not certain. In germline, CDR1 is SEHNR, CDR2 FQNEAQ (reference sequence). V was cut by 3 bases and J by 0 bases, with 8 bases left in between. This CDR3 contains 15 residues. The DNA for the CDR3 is TGTGCCAGCAGCTTGAGTACCGCAACTAATGAAAAACTGTTTTTT. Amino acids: CASSLSTATNEKLFF.

In nucleotides, the CDR3 is TGCGCCAGCAGCTTTGTCACTAGCCTTCCCAATGAGCAGTTCTTC. It translates to CASSFVTSLPNEQFF. The gene calls are TRBV5-1 and TRBJ2-1; weak D call: TRBD2 (6 bases). The CDR3 extends over 15 amino acids. Germline lookup yields CDR1 SGHRS and CDR2 YFSETQ. The V and J ends lost 2 bases and 6 bases respectively, with 15 bases between them.

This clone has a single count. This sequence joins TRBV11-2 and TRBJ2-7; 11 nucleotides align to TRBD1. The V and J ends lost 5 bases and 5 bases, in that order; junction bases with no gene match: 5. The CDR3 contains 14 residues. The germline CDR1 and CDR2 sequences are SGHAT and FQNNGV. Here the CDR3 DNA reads TGTGCCAGCAGCCGGGACAGGGGGTTCGACGAGCAGTACTTC. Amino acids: CASSRDRGFDEQYF.

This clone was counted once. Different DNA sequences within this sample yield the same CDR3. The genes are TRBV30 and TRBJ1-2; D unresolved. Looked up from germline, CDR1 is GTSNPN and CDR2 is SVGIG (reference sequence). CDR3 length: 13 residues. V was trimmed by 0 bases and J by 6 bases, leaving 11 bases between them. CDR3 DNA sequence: TGTGCCTGGAGTGTACGTCGGCGGGATGGCTACACCTTC. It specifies CAWSVRRRDGYTF.

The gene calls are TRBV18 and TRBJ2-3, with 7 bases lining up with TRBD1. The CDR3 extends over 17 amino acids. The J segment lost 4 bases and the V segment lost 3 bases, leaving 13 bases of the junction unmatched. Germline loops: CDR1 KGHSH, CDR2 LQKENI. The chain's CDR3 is CASSPRGTDISADTQYF. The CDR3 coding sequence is TGTGCCAGCTCACCGAGGGGGACAGACATTAGCGCAGATACGCAGTATTTT.

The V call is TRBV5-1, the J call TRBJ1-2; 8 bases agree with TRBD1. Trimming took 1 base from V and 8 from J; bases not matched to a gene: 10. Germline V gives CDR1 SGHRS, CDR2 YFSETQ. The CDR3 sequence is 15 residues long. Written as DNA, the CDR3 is TGCGCCAGCAGCTTGACCGGGACAGGATTACGGGGCTACACCTTC. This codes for CASSLTGTGLRGYTF.

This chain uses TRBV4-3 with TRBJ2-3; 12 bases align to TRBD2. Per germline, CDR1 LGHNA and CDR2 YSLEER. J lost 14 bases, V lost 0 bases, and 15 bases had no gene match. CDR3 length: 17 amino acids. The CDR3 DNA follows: TGCGCCAGCAGCCAAGATTGGGGACAGGGTGTGACTAGCGGGAGGTATTTT. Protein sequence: CASSQDWGQGVTSGRYF.

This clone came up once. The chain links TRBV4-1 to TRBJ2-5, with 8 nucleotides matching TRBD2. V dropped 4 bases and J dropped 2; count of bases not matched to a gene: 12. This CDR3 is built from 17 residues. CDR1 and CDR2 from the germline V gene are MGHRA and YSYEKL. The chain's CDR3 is CASSPGVVAGTQETQYF. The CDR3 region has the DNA TGCGCCAGCAGCCCAGGGGTAGTAGCGGGGACACAAGAGACCCAGTACTTC.

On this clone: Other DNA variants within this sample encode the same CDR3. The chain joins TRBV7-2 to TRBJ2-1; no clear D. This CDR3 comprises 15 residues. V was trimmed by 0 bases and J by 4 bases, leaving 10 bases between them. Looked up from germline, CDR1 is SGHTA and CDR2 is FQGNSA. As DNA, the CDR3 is TGTGCCAGCAGCTTAGCTGGCGGAGTGTACAATGAGCAGTTCTTC. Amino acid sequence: CASSLAGGVYNEQFF.

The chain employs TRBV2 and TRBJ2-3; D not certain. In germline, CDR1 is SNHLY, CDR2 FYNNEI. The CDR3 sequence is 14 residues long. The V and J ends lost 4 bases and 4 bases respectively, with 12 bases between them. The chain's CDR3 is CASSVRVGADTQYF. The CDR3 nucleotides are TGTGCCAGCAGTGTAAGGGTTGGAGCAGATACGCAGTATTTT.

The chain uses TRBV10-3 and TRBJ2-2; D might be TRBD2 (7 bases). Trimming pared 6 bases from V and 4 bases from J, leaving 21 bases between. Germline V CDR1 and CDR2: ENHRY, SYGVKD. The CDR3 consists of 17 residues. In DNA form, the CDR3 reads TGTGCCATCAGCCCGACAGGAGGGGGGGAAACCACCGGGGAGCTGTTTTTT. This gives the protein CAISPTGGGETTGELFF.

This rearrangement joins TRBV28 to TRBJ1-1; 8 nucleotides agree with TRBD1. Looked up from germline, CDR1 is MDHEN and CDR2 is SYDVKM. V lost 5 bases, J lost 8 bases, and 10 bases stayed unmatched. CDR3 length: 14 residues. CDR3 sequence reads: CASSPGQGAAEAFF. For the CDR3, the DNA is TGTGCCAGCAGTCCCGGACAGGGCGCGGCGGAAGCTTTCTTT.

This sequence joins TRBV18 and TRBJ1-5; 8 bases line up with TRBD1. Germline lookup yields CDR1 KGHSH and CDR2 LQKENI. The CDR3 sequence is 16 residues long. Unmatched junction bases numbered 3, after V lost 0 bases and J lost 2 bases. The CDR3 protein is CASSPPQGAGNQPQHF. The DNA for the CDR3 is TGTGCCAGCTCACCACCCCAGGGGGCTGGCAATCAGCCCCAGCATTTT.